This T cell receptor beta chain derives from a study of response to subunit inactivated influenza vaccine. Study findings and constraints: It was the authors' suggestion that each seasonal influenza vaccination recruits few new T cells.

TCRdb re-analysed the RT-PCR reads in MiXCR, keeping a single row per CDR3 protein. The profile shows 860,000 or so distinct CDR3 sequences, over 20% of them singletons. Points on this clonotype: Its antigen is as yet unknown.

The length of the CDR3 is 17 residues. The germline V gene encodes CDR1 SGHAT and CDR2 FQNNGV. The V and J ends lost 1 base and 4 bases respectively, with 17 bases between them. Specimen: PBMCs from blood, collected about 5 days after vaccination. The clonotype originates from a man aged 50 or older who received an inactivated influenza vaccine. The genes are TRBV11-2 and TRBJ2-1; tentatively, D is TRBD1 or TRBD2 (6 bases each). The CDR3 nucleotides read TGTGCCAGCAGCTTAGTGGGGGGCCTAGTTCCGTACAATGAGCAGTTCTTC. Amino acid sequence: CASSLVGGLVPYNEQFF.